This TCR beta chain stems from a study of shared clonotypes between healthy human individuals (dated by TCRdb to about 2020). Regarding the research as a whole: The cohort included three men and a couple of women between 18 and 49 years of age. Per donor, three plates each were used for CD4 naive and CD4 memory, two for CD8 naive, and one for CD8 memory. Blood TCR repertoires of a handful of healthy adults were deeply sequenced to estimate repertoire size and the extent of clonotype sharing between individuals. Different laboratories and diverse techniques were used to prepare libraries and sequence TCR repertoires, to increase sequencing depth and limit assay-specific biases. Each donor's leukapheresis produced roughly between roughly 0.85 and 9.5 billion PBMCs.

Summary of the overall study and its limitations: Compared with non-shared clonotypes, the clonotypes found in all four sorted-subset donors had higher generation probabilities. Because the study included a small number of donors, the genetic and exposure-history diversity represented was limited. Sharing across a few donors was observed for approximately 5% of naive CD4, under 4% of naive CD8, 2.3% of memory CD4, and about 0.4% of memory CD8 clonotypes. Sampling was restricted to blood, and TCR repertoires in tissues likely differ from the TCR repertoires found in blood. Even with the large sequencing depth, rarefaction of the sorted-subset datasets indicated that sequencing was incomplete. Based on pairwise subsampling, the degree of clonotype sharing among donors was expected to be affected by sequencing depth. Naive subsets generally had larger estimated clonotype richness than memory subsets.

TCR CDR3 regions were amplified from genomic DNA by multiplex PCR using the deep immunoSEQ assay. For each cell subset, the extracted genomic DNA was distributed evenly across all wells of several immunoSEQ 96-well plates, and each plate served as one replicate. For sorted subsets, 150 to 250 ng of genomic DNA, equivalent to about 30,000 T cell genomes, went into each replicate PCR. Purified libraries were quantified with a Qubit 3.0 fluorometer, sized on a Bioanalyzer 2100, and re-quantified with the KAPA Library Quantification kit. A separate single-read 150-cycle Illumina NextSeq 550 flow cell was used to sequence each immunoSEQ 96-well plate. Per the source publication's procedure: Because the immunoSEQ output held only junctional sequences and lacked quality scores, the filtering could not match the filtering applied to full-length reads. Sequences were annotated with PyIR, a Python wrapper for IgBLAST v1.9, and V/J genes and CDR3 were assigned using IMGT germline references. Reads were removed for weak V/J assignments (E-value above 1e-6), missing CDR3, stop codons, out-of-frame junctions, or ambiguous translated residues. A V3J clonotype was defined by an identical inferred V gene, J gene, and CDR3 amino acid sequence. The percentage overlap between two repertoires was calculated by dividing the number of shared unique clonotypes by the size of the smaller repertoire. Three approaches were used to assess repertoire richness: RTK rarefaction, the Chao1 estimator, and Recon v2.1 estimates of unobserved clonotypes. Generation probabilities for all TCRbeta clonotypes obtained by the gDNA method from a few donors were computed using OLGA. This immuneACCESS table, as held by TCRdb, lists in-frame sequences with V and J called but not all clones. Of the missing ones, under half trace to an unresolved V gene in checked studies; the others have no known cause. That table furnishes V, J and clone size, whereas the DNA furnished D and trimming. Across this sample there are around 2.1 million clones, with approximately 94% seen only once. Under 2% of the sample is taken by the ten largest.

CDR3 length: 13 amino acids, cysteine to phenylalanine. The DNA shown is the 39-base CDR3, in frame from base 1. As encoded in the germline V gene, CDR1 is SGHDT while CDR2 is YYEEEE. Trimming removed 6 bases from V and 4 bases from J, leaving 14 bases between the germline ends. A remark on this clone: It has no known antigen specificity. Per-nucleotide qualities are absent, and no much larger clonotype sits a single base away.

CD8 naive samples were CD45RO-negative cells positively selected for CCR7, giving a CD45RA+CCR7+ population that excluded TemRA cells. Donors were healthy HIV-negative adults with no recently reported acute infections or vaccinations. Every donor was a Caucasian adult living in Nashville, Tennessee, USA. Blood was obtained by leukapheresis, after which PBMCs were separated by Ficoll-Histopaque density gradient centrifugation and cryopreserved in liquid nitrogen vapor phase. Analytical flow cytometry was used to check the purity and quantity of each magnetically sorted T cell population. Each sorted fraction had its genomic DNA isolated and then quantified by UV absorbance on a Nanodrop 2000c.

The chain links TRBV5-6 with TRBJ2-7; the D gene could be TRBD1 or TRBD2, each one agreeing over 5 bases. The sequenced sample was naive CD8+ T cells from PBMCs. The cell subset or site label for this specimen denotes: CD45RA+CCR7+. The TCR comes from a man aged 18 to 29 in good health. Some clones in this sample may be carry-over from other donors' samples. The CDR3 protein is CASTHAGRYEQYF. The nucleotide sequence is given as TGTGCCAGCACCCACGCAGGGAGATACGAGCAGTACTTC.